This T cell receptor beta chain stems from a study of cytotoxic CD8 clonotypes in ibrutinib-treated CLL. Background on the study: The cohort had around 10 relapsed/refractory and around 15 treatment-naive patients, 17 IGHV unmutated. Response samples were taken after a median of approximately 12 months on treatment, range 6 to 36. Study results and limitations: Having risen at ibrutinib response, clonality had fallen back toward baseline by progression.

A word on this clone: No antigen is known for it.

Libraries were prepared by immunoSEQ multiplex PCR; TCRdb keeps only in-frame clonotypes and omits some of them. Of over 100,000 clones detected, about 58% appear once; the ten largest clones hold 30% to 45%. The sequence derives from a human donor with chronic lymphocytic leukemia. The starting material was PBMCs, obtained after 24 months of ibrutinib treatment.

CDR3 sequence (DNA): TGTGCCAGCAGCGGCTACAGGGGAGGTGAGCAGTTCTTC. Amino acid sequence: CASSGYRGGEQFF. The chain uses TRBV9 and TRBJ2-1, with D perhaps TRBD1 (7 bases). The V end lost 3 bases, the J end lost 9 bases, and 13 bases lay between the germline ends. The CDR3 sequence is 13 residues long. Looked up from germline, CDR1 is SGDLS and CDR2 is YYNGEE. The entire variable domain, with the rest obtained from reference TRBV9 and TRBJ2-1, is as follows: DSGVTQTPKHLITATGQRVTLRCSPRSGDLSVYWYQQSLDQGLQFLIQYYNGEERAKGNILERFSAQQFPDLHSELNLSSLELGDSALYFCASSGYRGGEQFFGPGTRLTVL.